The 29 T cell receptor beta chains listed next were all sequenced from one sample in a study of OX40 agonist ivuxolimab in advanced cancers. Sequencing was performed with immunoSEQ multiplex PCR; in TCRdb, only in-frame clones are kept and a portion is missing. This table has roughly 68,000 clones, around 93% appearing once. The sample consisted of CD4+ or CD8+ T cells sorted from blood, taken in a trial of the OX40 agonist ivuxolimab. The receptors were sampled from an adult with an advanced solid tumor such as melanoma, head and neck, liver or kidney cancer.

The V call is TRBV21-1, the J call TRBJ2-1; the D call of TRBD2 is as the table states it, not checked on the DNA. TRBV21-1 represents a pseudogene. The CDR3 totals 18 residues. CDR3 protein: CASSGDPLAGGSYNEQFF. The DNA for the CDR3 is TGTGCCAGCAGCGGGGACCCCCTAGCGGGAGGTTCCTACAATGAGCAGTTCTTC.

The chain recombines TRBV2 with TRBJ1-1; 7 bases match TRBD1. The V and J ends lost 6 bases and 10 bases, in that order; junction bases with no gene match: 5. The CDR3 sequence is 11 residues long. Germline V CDR1 and CDR2: SNHLY, FYNNEI. The CDR3 DNA reads TGTGCCAGCAGCGAGGGACAGATAGCTTTCTTT. Its translation is CASSEGQIAFF. Supplemented by reference TRBV2 and TRBJ1-1, the full variable domain reads EPEVTQTPSHQVTQMGQEVILRCVPISNHLYFYWYRQILGQKVEFLVSFYNNEISEKSEIFDDQFSVERPDGSNFTLKIRSTKLEDSAMYFCASSEGQIAFFGQGTRLTVV.

This sequence joins TRBV6-1 and TRBJ1-4, with 9 bases lining up with TRBD1. Germline V gene lookup returns CDR1 MNHNS and CDR2 SASEGT. Trimming cost V 8 bases and J 4 bases; bases outside gene matches: 5. The CDR3 has 14 residues. The CDR3 DNA reads TGTGCCAGCCGGAGACAGGGGGATAATGAAAAACTGTTTTTT. It specifies CASRRQGDNEKLFF.

The chain employs TRBV5-1 and TRBJ2-1; D gene ambiguous. Trimming left V 2 bases short and J 10 bases short, with 13 bases between. This CDR3 contains 13 residues. Germline V gene sequence: CDR1 SGHRS, CDR2 YFSETQ. The CDR3 loop is CASSFDPMGEQFF. CDR3 DNA sequence: TGCGCCAGCAGCTTCGACCCTATGGGGGAGCAGTTCTTC.

Remarks on this clone: A read error may produce the germline difference seen at one junction end. This chain connects TRBV6-5 to TRBJ1-2, with 7 bases identical to TRBD1. Germline V lookup: CDR1 MNHEY, CDR2 SVGAGI. CDR3 size: 11 residues. The CDR3 coding sequence is TGTGCCAGCAGGGGACAGTATGACTACACCTTC. It codes for CASRGQYDYTF.

The chain employs TRBV5-1 and TRBJ1-1; D remains unclear. V was clipped by 0 bases and J by 4 bases, with 13 bases between them. The germline V gene has CDR1 SGHRS and CDR2 YFSETQ. The CDR3 has 15 residues. CDR3 amino acids: CASSLGAGVGTEAFF. The CDR3 DNA reads TGCGCCAGCAGCTTGGGTGCGGGCGTGGGCACTGAAGCTTTCTTT.

The V gene is TRBV6-1, the J gene TRBJ2-6, with D uncertain. This CDR3 has 15 residues. Trimming removed 3 bases from V and 3 bases from J, with 9 bases in between. Germline values: CDR1 MNHNS, CDR2 SASEGT. CDR3 protein: CASSDLRYGANVLTF. The CDR3 nucleotides are TGTGCCAGCAGTGATTTGAGGTATGGGGCCAACGTCCTGACTTTC.

Only one count was recorded for this clone. This rearrangement joins TRBV7-8 to TRBJ2-1; the match to TRBD1 covers 12 bases. The CDR3 spans 17 residues. Germline CDR1 reads SGHVS; CDR2 reads FQNEAQ. The V gene end was trimmed by 1 base and the J gene end by 5 bases; junction bases not matched to a gene: 6. Here the CDR3 DNA reads TGTGCCAGCAGCTTAGGGGGGACAGGGGGCTTTGACAATGAGCAGTTCTTC. Its protein is CASSLGGTGGFDNEQFF.

Remarks on this clone: A junction end diverges from the germline sequence, so it may reflect a read error. This rearrangement joins TRBV5-1 to TRBJ1-4; TRBD1 agrees at 8 bases. CDR3 length: 15 residues. The germline CDR1 and CDR2 sequences are SGHRS and YFSETQ. CDR3 residues: CASRLGQAFNEKLFF. The CDR3 bases are TGCGCCAGCAGATTGGGACAGGCCTTTAATGAAAAACTGTTTTTT.

CDR3 loop: CAWSGPAVTVEQFF. The CDR3 nucleotides read TGTGCCTGGAGTGGACCTGCCGTTACAGTTGAGCAGTTCTTC. The chain links TRBV30 to TRBJ2-1; no clear D. CDR3 length equals 14 residues. Looked up from germline, CDR1 is GTSNPN and CDR2 is SVGIG (reference sequence). Trimming shortened V by 1 base and J by 9 bases, and 16 bases separated the two germline ends.

The rearrangement uses TRBV5-1 and TRBJ2-3; tentatively, D is TRBD2 (6 bases). This CDR3 contains 15 residues. Looked up from germline, CDR1 is SGHRS and CDR2 is YFSETQ. Trimming pared 4 bases from V and 0 bases from J, leaving 12 bases between. For the CDR3, the DNA is TGCGCCAGCAGCCCAGGGACTCCGAGCACAGATACGCAGTATTTT. Amino acids: CASSPGTPSTDTQYF.

The chain uses TRBV6-5 and TRBJ1-2; unclear D gene. The CDR3 covers 13 residues. Trimming took 6 bases from V and 5 from J, leaving 13 bases between them. CDR1 MNHEY and CDR2 SVGAGI come from the germline V gene. The CDR3 sequence is CASRTRVGYGYTF. CDR3 coding DNA: TGTGCCAGCAGAACTAGGGTGGGGTATGGCTACACCTTC.

V usage is TRBV5-1 and J usage is TRBJ2-2; D unresolved. The CDR3 totals 13 residues. Per germline, CDR1 SGHRS and CDR2 YFSETQ. Deletions cut 4 bases from V and 3 bases from J, with 7 bases between. The CDR3 DNA is TGCGCCAGCAGCATAGGATACACCGGGGAGCTGTTTTTT. It codes for CASSIGYTGELFF.

This chain connects TRBV19 to TRBJ2-4; D call uncertain. Germline V gene lookup returns CDR1 LNHDA and CDR2 SQIVND (reference sequence). The CDR3 consists of 15 residues. Trimming took off 1 base at V and 5 bases at J, with 12 bases between the two ends. The CDR3 coding sequence is TGTGCCAGTAGTATAGTGCAGGCAGTCCAAAACATTCAGTACTTC. Translating gives CASSIVQAVQNIQYF.

V usage is TRBV11-2 and J usage is TRBJ1-2; no clear D gene. The CDR3 extends over 14 amino acids. The germline V and J ends were trimmed by 1 base and 6 bases, with 12 bases remaining between them. Germline loops: CDR1 SGHAT, CDR2 FQNNGV. The CDR3 nucleotides read TGTGCCAGCAGCTTAGTTGTAGGGAGTGATGGCTACACCTTC. This codes for CASSLVVGSDGYTF.

This clone has a single count. The chain recombines TRBV7-9 with TRBJ2-6, with D possibly matching TRBD2 (6 bases). The CDR3 is 14 amino acids. Per germline, CDR1 SEHNR and CDR2 FQNEAQ (reference sequence). The V end was cut by 11 bases, the J end by 0 bases, with 11 bases between. The chain's CDR3 is CALPGDSGANVLTF. In DNA form, the CDR3 reads TGTGCCCTCCCGGGGGACTCTGGGGCCAACGTCCTGACTTTC. The whole variable domain, remainder taken from reference TRBV7-9 and TRBJ2-6, is DTGVSQNPRHKITKRGQNVTFRCDPISEHNRLYWYRQTLGQGPEFLTYFQNEAQLEKSRLLSDRFSAERPKGSFSTLEIQRTEQGDSAMYLCALPGDSGANVLTFGAGSRLTVL.

This rearrangement joins TRBV6-5 to TRBJ2-6; possibly TRBD1 for D (5 bases). This CDR3 comprises 14 residues. The V gene's germline CDR1 is MNHEY and CDR2 SVGAGI. V lost 5 bases to trimming and J lost 2 bases, with 7 bases between them. The CDR3 spells CASSTGAGANVLTF. The CDR3 region has the DNA TGTGCCAGCAGTACAGGAGCTGGGGCCAACGTCCTGACTTTC.

This clone occurred a few times. The genes are TRBV21-1 and TRBJ2-3; the D call in the table, TRBD1, was not verified against the DNA. TRBV21-1 is classified as a pseudogene. The CDR3 consists of 13 residues. CDR3 nucleotides: TGTGCCAGCAGAGGGGGCCGCGGAGATACGCAGTATTTT. Protein: CASRGGRGDTQYF.

The chain recombines TRBV5-4 with TRBJ2-7; a possible D gene is TRBD2 (6 bases). Between the trimmed V and J ends, which lost 2 bases and 0 bases, there was a span of 12 bases. This CDR3 region has 15 residues. Germline loops: CDR1 SGHNT, CDR2 YYREEE (reference sequence). This CDR3 reads CASSFGGESSYEQYF. CDR3 DNA: TGTGCCAGCAGCTTTGGCGGGGAAAGCTCCTACGAGCAGTACTTC. Combining the CDR3 with reference TRBV5-4 and TRBJ2-7 gives the whole variable domain ETGVTQSPTHLIKTRGQQVTLRCSSQSGHNTVSWYQQALGQGPQFIFQYYREEENGRGNFPPRFSGLQFPNYSSELNVNALELDDSALYLCASSFGGESSYEQYFGPGTRLTVT.

The rearrangement joins TRBV9 to TRBJ1-2; D not certain. CDR1 is SGDLS and CDR2 is YYNGEE in the germline V gene. Trimming left V 0 bases short and J 5 bases short, with 2 bases between. The CDR3 covers 11 residues. CDR3: CASSVGYGYTF. The CDR3 DNA reads TGTGCCAGCAGCGTAGGGTATGGCTACACCTTC. The full variable domain, its missing parts supplied by reference TRBV9 and TRBJ1-2, is DSGVTQTPKHLITATGQRVTLRCSPRSGDLSVYWYQQSLDQGLQFLIQYYNGEERAKGNILERFSAQQFPDLHSELNLSSLELGDSALYFCASSVGYGYTFGSGTRLTVV.

V gene TRBV29-1 combines with J gene TRBJ2-7; TRBD1 matches 11 bases. Germline V gene sequence: CDR1 SQVTM, CDR2 ANQGSEA. The length of the CDR3 is 14 residues. V lost 5 bases to trimming and J lost 3 bases; unmatched junction nucleotides: 6. The CDR3 reads CSVRRDRGGYEQYF. CDR3 DNA: TGCAGCGTTAGGCGGGACAGGGGGGGCTACGAGCAGTACTTC.

The chain links TRBV9 to TRBJ2-3; D remains ambiguous. V lost 3 bases and J lost 0, with 14 bases in between. The CDR3 extends over 16 amino acids. Germline CDR1 and CDR2: SGDLS and YYNGEE. The CDR3 DNA reads TGTGCCAGCAGCGCCCAGTTGGGTGAGAGCACAGATACGCAGTATTTT. It specifies CASSAQLGESTDTQYF. The full variable domain, completed using reference TRBV9 and TRBJ2-3, is DSGVTQTPKHLITATGQRVTLRCSPRSGDLSVYWYQQSLDQGLQFLIQYYNGEERAKGNILERFSAQQFPDLHSELNLSSLELGDSALYFCASSAQLGESTDTQYFGPGTRLTVL.

The chain recombines TRBV12-5 with TRBJ2-1; 12 bases are a match to TRBD2. The germline V gene encodes CDR1 LGHNT and CDR2 FRNRAP. This CDR3 has 16 residues. V lost 6 bases, J lost 7 bases, and 10 bases stayed unmatched. The CDR3 region has the DNA TGTGCTAGTGGCCCAATGGGGACTAGCGGGCGTAATGAGCAGTTCTTC. Amino acid sequence: CASGPMGTSGRNEQFF.

This clone came up once. The chain couples TRBV4-2 to TRBJ2-3; 12 bases are a match to TRBD2. CDR3 length: 19 amino acids. Unmatched junction bases numbered 7, after V lost 0 bases and J lost 0 bases. The germline V gene encodes CDR1 LGHNA and CDR2 YNFKEQ. DNA for the CDR3: TGTGCCAGCAGCCAAGATACCCTAGCGGGGGGGGCTAGCACAGATACGCAGTATTTT. Amino acid sequence: CASSQDTLAGGASTDTQYF.

The V and J genes are TRBV19 and TRBJ2-5, with TRBD2 matching over 7 bases. V lost 4 bases and J lost 0; bases outside the gene matches: 8. CDR1 is LNHDA, CDR2 SQIVND, per germline (reference sequence). The CDR3 contains 16 residues. CDR3 region: CASSTSTSLYQETQYF. The CDR3 nucleotides are TGTGCCAGTAGTACGTCGACTAGCCTGTACCAAGAGACCCAGTACTTC.

The chain links TRBV5-8 to TRBJ2-5; D call uncertain. The CDR3 totals 16 residues. Germline V gene sequence: CDR1 SGHTS, CDR2 YDEGEE. The V and J ends lost 3 bases and 1 base respectively, with 16 bases between them. CDR3 protein: CASSSGKRHGQETQYF. The CDR3 DNA sequence: TGTGCCAGCAGCTCCGGAAAGAGACACGGCCAAGAGACCCAGTACTTC.

The rearrangement uses TRBV7-9 and TRBJ1-1; D is possibly TRBD1 (5 bases). Germline V gene data show CDR1 as SEHNR and CDR2 as FQNEAQ (reference sequence). Trimming took 2 bases from V and 3 from J, leaving 10 bases between them. This CDR3 has 14 amino acids. The CDR3 nucleotides are TGTGCCAGCAGCTTAAGGGTGGGGGACACTGAAGCTTTCTTT. Protein product: CASSLRVGDTEAFF.

This rearrangement joins TRBV18 to TRBJ1-1; weak D call: TRBD1 (5 bases). This CDR3 has 13 amino acids. V lost 2 bases and J 1 base, leaving 5 bases between the germline ends. Per the germline V gene, CDR1 is KGHSH and CDR2 is LQKENI. The CDR3 coding sequence is TGTGCCAGCTCACCAGGGGCGAACACTGAAGCTTTCTTT. Encoded protein: CASSPGANTEAFF.

V and J are TRBV6-5 and TRBJ1-4, with D unresolved. There are 12 residues in the CDR3. Germline V gene sequence: CDR1 MNHEY, CDR2 SVGAGI. Trimming removed 4 bases at V and 2 bases at J, with 2 bases between. In nucleotides, the CDR3 is TGTGCCAGCAGTTCCACTAATGAAAAACTGTTTTTT. It translates to CASSSTNEKLFF.